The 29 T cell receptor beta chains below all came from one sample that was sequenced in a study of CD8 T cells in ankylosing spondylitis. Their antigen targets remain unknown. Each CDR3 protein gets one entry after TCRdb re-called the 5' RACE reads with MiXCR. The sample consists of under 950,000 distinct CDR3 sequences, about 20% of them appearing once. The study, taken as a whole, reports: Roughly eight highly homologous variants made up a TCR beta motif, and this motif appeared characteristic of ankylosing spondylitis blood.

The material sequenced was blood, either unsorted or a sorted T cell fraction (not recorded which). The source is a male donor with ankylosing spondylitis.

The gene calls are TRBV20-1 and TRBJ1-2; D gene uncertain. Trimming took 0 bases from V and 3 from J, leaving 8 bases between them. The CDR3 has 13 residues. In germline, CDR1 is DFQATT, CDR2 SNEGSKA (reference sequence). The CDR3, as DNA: TGCAGTGCTAGAGAGAAGACGGACTATGGCTACACCTTC. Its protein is CSAREKTDYGYTF.

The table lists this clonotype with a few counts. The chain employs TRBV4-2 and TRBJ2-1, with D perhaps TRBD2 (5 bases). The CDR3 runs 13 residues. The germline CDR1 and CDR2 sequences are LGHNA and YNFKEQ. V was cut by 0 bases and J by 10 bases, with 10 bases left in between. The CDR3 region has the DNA TGTGCCAGCAGCCAAGAATCGGGAAGGGAGCAGTTCTTC. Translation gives CASSQESGREQFF.

Written as DNA, the CDR3 is TGTGCCAGCAGCCGAGGCAGGGTCACCGGGGAGCTGTTTTTT. This gives the protein CASSRGRVTGELFF. The chain is built from TRBV3-1 and TRBJ2-2; maybe TRBD1 (5 bases). Germline loops: CDR1 LGHDT, CDR2 YNNKEL (reference sequence). The CDR3 runs to 14 residues. V was pared by 4 bases and J by 4 bases, with 10 bases between. The whole variable domain, remainder taken from reference TRBV3-1 and TRBJ2-2, is DTAVSQTPKYLVTQMGNDKSIKCEQNLGHDTMYWYKQDSKKFLKIMFSYNNKELIINETVPNRFSPKSPDKAHLNLHINSLELGDSAVYFCASSRGRVTGELFFGEGSRLTVL.

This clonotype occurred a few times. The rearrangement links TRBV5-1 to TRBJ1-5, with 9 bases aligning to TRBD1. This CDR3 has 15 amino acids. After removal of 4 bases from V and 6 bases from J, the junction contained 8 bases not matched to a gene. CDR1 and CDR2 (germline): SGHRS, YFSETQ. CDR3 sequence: CASSPGDREIQPQHF. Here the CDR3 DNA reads TGCGCCAGCAGCCCCGGGGACAGGGAGATTCAGCCCCAGCATTTT.

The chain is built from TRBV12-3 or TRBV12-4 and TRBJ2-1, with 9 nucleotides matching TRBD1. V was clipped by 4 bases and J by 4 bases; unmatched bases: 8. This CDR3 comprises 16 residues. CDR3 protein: CASSSRGTGPYNEQFF. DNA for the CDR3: TGTGCCAGCAGTTCACGCGGGACAGGGCCTTACAATGAGCAGTTCTTC.

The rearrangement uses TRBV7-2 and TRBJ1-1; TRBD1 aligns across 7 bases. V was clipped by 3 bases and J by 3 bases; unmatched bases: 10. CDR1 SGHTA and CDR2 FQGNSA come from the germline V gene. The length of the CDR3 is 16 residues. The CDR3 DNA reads TGTGCCAGCAGCTTGAGGGGGCGGGTCGGGGACACTGAAGCTTTCTTT. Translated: CASSLRGRVGDTEAFF.

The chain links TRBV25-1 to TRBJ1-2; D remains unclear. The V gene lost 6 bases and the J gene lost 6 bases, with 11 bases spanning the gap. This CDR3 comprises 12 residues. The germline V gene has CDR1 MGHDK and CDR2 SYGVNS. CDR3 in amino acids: CASRGRVDGYTF. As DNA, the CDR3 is TGTGCCAGCAGGGGTAGGGTCGATGGCTACACCTTC.

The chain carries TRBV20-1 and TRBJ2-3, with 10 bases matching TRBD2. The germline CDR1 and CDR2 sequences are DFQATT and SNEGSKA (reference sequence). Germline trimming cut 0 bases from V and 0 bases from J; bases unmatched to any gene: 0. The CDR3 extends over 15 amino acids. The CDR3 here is CSARDSGGSTDTQYF. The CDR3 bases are TGCAGTGCTAGAGATAGCGGGGGGAGCACAGATACGCAGTATTTT.

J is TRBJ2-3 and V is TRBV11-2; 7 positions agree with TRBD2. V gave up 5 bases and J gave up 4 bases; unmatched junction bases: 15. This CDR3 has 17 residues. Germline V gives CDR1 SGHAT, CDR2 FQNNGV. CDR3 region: CASSPPLLARASDTQYF. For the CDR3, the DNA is TGTGCCAGCAGCCCCCCTCTACTAGCGAGAGCCTCAGATACGCAGTATTTT.

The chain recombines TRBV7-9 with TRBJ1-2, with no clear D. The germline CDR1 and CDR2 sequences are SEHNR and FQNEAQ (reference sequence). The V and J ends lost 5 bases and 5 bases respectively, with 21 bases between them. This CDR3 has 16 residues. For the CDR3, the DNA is TGTGCCAGCAGCCCGATCACGGGCCAAGAGGGTTATGGCTACACCTTC. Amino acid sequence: CASSPITGQEGYGYTF.

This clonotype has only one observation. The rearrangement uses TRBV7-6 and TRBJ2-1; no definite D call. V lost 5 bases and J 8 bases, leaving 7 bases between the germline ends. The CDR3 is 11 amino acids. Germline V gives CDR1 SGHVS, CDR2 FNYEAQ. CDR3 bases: TGTGCCAGCAGCCGATGGGATGAGCAGTTCTTC. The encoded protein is CASSRWDEQFF. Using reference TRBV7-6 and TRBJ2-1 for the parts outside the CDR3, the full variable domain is GAGVSQSPRYKVTKRGQDVALRCDPISGHVSLYWYRQALGQGPEFLTYFNYEAQQDKSGLPNDRFSAERPEGSISTLTIQRTEQRDSAMYRCASSRWDEQFFGPGTRLTVL.

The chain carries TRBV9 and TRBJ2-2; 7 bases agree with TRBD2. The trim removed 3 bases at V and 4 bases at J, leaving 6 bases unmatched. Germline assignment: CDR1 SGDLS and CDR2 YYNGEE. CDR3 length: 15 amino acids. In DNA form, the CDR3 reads TGTGCCAGCAGCGGAGGACTAGAGATCACCGGGGAGCTGTTTTTT. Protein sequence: CASSGGLEITGELFF.

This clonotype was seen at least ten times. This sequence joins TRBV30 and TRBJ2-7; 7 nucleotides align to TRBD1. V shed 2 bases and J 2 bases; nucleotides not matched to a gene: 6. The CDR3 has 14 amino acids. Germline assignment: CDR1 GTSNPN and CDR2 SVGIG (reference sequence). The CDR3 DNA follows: TGTGCCTGGAGTCCCGGGACAGCTACCTACGAGCAGTACTTC. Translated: CAWSPGTATYEQYF.

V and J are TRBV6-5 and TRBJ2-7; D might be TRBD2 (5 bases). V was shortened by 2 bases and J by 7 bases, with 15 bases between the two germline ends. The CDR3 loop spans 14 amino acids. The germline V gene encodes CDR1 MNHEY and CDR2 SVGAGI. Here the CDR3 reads CASSYPAGSSEQYF. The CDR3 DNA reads TGTGCCAGCAGTTACCCTGCGGGTTCCTCAGAGCAGTACTTC.

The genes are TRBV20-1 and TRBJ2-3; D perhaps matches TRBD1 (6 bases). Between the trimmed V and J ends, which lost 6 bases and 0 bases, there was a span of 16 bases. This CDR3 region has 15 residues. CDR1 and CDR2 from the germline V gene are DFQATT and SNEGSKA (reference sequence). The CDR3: CSAINREGSTDTQYF. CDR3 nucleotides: TGCAGTGCCATAAACAGGGAAGGTAGCACAGATACGCAGTATTTT.

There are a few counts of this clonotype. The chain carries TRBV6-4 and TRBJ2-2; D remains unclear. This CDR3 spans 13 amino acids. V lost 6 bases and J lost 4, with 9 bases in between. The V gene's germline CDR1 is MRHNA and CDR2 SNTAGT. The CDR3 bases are TGTGCCAGCAGCAAACGAGTCACCGGGGAGCTGTTTTTT. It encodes CASSKRVTGELFF.

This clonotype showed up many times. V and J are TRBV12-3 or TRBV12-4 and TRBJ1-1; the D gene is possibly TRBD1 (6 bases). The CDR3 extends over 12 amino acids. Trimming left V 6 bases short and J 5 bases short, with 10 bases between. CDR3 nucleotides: TGTGCCAGCAGCACAGGGTGGACTGAAGCTTTCTTT. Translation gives CASSTGWTEAFF.

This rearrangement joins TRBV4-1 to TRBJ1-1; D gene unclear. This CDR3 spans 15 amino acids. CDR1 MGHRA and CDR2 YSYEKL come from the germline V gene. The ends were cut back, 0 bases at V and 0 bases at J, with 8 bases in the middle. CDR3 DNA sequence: TGCGCCAGCAGCCAAGAACTTCACGTGAACACTGAAGCTTTCTTT. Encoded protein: CASSQELHVNTEAFF.

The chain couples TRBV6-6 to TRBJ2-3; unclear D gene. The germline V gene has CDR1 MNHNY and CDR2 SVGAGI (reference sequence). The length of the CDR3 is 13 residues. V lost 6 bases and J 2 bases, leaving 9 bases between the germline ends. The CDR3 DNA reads TGTGCCAGCAGCCACACCTTCACAGATACGCAGTATTTT. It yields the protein CASSHTFTDTQYF.

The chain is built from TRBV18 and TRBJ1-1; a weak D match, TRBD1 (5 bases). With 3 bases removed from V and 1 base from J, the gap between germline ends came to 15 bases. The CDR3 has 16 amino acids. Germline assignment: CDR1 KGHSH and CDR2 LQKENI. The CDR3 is CASSPTGGRANTEAFF. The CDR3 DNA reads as TGTGCCAGCTCACCGACTGGGGGACGGGCGAACACTGAAGCTTTCTTT.

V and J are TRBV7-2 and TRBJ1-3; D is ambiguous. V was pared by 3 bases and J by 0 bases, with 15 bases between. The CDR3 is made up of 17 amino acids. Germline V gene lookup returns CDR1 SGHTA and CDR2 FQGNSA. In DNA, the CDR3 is TGTGCCAGCAGCTTGGTGGGGTTACCGGCCTCTGGAAACACCATATATTTT. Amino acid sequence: CASSLVGLPASGNTIYF.

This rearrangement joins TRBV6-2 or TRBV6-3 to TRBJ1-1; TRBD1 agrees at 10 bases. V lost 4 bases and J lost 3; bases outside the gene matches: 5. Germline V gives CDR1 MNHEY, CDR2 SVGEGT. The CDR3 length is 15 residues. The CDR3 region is CASSFGTGADTEAFF. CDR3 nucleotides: TGTGCCAGCAGTTTCGGGACAGGGGCCGACACTGAAGCTTTCTTT.

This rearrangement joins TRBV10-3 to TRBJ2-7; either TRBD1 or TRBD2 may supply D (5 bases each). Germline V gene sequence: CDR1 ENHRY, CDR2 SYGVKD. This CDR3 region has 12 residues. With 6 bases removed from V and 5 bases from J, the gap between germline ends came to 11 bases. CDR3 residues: CAISFQGDEQYF. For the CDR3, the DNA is TGTGCCATCAGCTTCCAGGGAGACGAGCAGTACTTC.

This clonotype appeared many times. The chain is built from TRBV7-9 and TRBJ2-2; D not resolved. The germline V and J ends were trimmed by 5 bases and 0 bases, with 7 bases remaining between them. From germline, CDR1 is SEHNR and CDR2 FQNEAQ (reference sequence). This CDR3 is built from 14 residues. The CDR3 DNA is TGTGCCAGCAGCCCCGGATCGAACACCGGGGAGCTGTTTTTT. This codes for CASSPGSNTGELFF.

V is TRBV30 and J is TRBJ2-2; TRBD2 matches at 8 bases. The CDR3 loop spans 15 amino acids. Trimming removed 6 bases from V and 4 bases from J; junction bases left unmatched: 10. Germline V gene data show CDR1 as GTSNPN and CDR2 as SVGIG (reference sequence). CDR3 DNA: TGTGCCTGTCAAGGAGGGACTAGGGGCACCGGGGAGCTGTTTTTT. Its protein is CACQGGTRGTGELFF.

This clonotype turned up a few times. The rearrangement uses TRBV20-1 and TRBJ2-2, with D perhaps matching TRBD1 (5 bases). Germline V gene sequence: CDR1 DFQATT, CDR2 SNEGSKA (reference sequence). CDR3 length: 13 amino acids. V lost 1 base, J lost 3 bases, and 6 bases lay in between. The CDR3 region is CSARAGHTGELFF. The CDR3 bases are TGCAGTGCTAGAGCAGGGCACACCGGGGAGCTGTTTTTT.

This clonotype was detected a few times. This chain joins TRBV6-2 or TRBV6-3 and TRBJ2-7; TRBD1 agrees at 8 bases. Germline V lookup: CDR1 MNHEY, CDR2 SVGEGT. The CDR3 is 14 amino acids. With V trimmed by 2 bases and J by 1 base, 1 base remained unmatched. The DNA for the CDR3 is TGTGCCAGCAGTTACCAGGGGGCTTCCTACGAGCAGTACTTC. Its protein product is CASSYQGASYEQYF.

CDR3 nucleotides: TGTGCCAGCAGCTTAGTGGCAGGACATAGCAATCAGCCCCAGCATTTT. This codes for CASSLVAGHSNQPQHF. V usage is TRBV7-8 and J usage is TRBJ1-5; D is perhaps TRBD1 (5 bases). CDR3 length: 16 amino acids. CDR1 SGHVS and CDR2 FQNEAQ come from the germline V gene. V was cut by 1 base and J by 0 bases, with 10 bases left in between.

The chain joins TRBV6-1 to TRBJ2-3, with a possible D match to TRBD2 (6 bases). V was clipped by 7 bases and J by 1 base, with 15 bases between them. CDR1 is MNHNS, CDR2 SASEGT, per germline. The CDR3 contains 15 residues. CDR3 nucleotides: TGTGCCAGCACTCGCGGGGCGGTAGGCACAGATACGCAGTATTTT. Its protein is CASTRGAVGTDTQYF.